The 26 T cell receptor beta chains listed next were all sequenced from one sample in a study of CD8+ T cells in alopecia areata (dated by TCRdb to the late 2010s). The time point label, read with the paper, signifies: about 4 weeks on oral tofacitinib. Reading the label with the study, this specimen's treatment or condition is: oral pan-JAK inhibitor, 5-10 mg twice daily. The library was built by means of the immunoSEQ multiplex PCR assay. For TCR sequencing, RNA was extracted from every sample and reverse transcribed into cDNA to serve as template. Held by TCRdb, this immuneACCESS table contains in-frame sequences only and omits some clones. Under half of the omission traces to an unresolved V gene where checked; the cause of the rest is unknown. The sample includes 200,000 to 250,000 clones, with about three fifths observed a single time. Around 4% of the sample is taken by the ten largest. The sequencing here drew on CD4+ T cells sorted from blood, taken at week 4, from a patient treated with tofacitinib. These receptors came from a human donor with alopecia areata.

As for this clone: This CDR3 is also generated by other DNA sequences in the sample. This sequence joins TRBV7-2 and TRBJ2-1, with 11 bases identical to TRBD2. CDR3 length: 15 amino acids. The junction had 4 bases not matched to a gene; V was cut back by 3 bases and J by 6 bases. Germline V gene lookup returns CDR1 SGHTA and CDR2 FQGNSA. In nucleotides, the CDR3 is TGTGCCAGCAGCTTCTGGCTAGCGGGGGGCAATGAGCAGTTCTTC. Protein: CASSFWLAGGNEQFF. The full variable domain, its missing parts supplied by reference TRBV7-2 and TRBJ2-1, is GAGVSQSPSNKVTEKGKDVELRCDPISGHTALYWYRQSLGQGLEFLIYFQGNSAPDKSGLPSDRFSAERTGGSVSTLTIQRTQQEDSAVYLCASSFWLAGGNEQFFGPGTRLTVL.

The chain joins TRBV6-6 to TRBJ1-1; 8 nucleotides match TRBD1. The ends lost 6 bases at V and 6 bases at J; junction bases unmatched: 6. Germline V lookup: CDR1 MNHNY, CDR2 SVGAGI (reference sequence). The length of the CDR3 is 13 residues. In DNA, the CDR3 is TGTGCCAGCAGAAAGACAGGGGCCGCTGAAGCTTTCTTT. This translates into CASRKTGAAEAFF.

The V gene is TRBV2, the J gene TRBJ1-1; a weak D match, TRBD1 (6 bases). The CDR3 has 15 amino acids. The germline CDR1 and CDR2 sequences are SNHLY and FYNNEI. Trimming took off 6 bases at V and 0 bases at J, with 14 bases between the two ends. The CDR3 here is CASRGKTGVNTEAFF. CDR3 DNA: TGTGCCAGCAGAGGGAAGACAGGAGTGAACACTGAAGCTTTCTTT.

V usage is TRBV29-1 and J usage is TRBJ2-3; D not certain. Germline CDR1 reads SQVTM; CDR2 reads ANQGSEA. This CDR3 has 14 amino acids. Trimming took off 1 base at V and 3 bases at J, with 11 bases between the two ends. The CDR3 region has the DNA TGCAGCGTTGAAGTGGGCCGACCAACAGATACGCAGTATTTT. The encoded protein is CSVEVGRPTDTQYF.

V usage is TRBV7-3 and J usage is TRBJ1-4; D ambiguous. Trimming cost V 4 bases and J 2 bases, with 5 bases left between them. This CDR3 has 13 amino acids. The germline V gene encodes CDR1 SGHTA and CDR2 FQGTGA. CDR3: CASSSSTNEKLFF. The CDR3 DNA reads as TGTGCCAGCAGCTCTTCCACTAATGAAAAACTGTTTTTT.

V gene TRBV5-1 combines with J gene TRBJ2-7, with TRBD1 as a possible D gene (7 bases). The CDR3 is 15 amino acids. Trimming removed 2 bases from V and 1 base from J, with 13 bases in between. The V gene's germline CDR1 is SGHRS and CDR2 YFSETQ. The CDR3 DNA follows: TGCGCCAGCAGCTTCGGCAGGGGGACTTCCTACGAGCAGTACTTC. It yields the protein CASSFGRGTSYEQYF.

This clone has more than one count but fewer than ten. The V call is TRBV25-1, the J call TRBJ2-5; 8 bases align to TRBD1. Unmatched junction bases numbered 7, after V lost 8 bases and J lost 5 bases. Germline V gene lookup returns CDR1 MGHDK and CDR2 SYGVNS. This CDR3 has 13 amino acids. CDR3 sequence: CASGRTGQETQYF. The CDR3 DNA sequence: TGTGCCAGCGGACGGACAGGGCAGGAGACCCAGTACTTC.

DNA for the CDR3: TGTGCCAGCTCTCGACTTTCAGAGGAGCCCCAGCATTTT. Protein sequence: CASSRLSEEPQHF. V is TRBV18 and J is TRBJ1-5; no clear D gene. Germline V gene data show CDR1 as KGHSH and CDR2 as LQKENI. V shed 6 bases and J shed 8 bases, with 14 bases lying between them. This CDR3 comprises 13 residues.

CDR3 sequence: CASRTLTGVDYGYTF. CDR3 DNA sequence: TGTGCCAGCAGGACTCTGACAGGGGTTGACTATGGCTACACCTTC. This chain joins TRBV6-5 and TRBJ1-2; 8 bases map to TRBD1. Germline V lookup: CDR1 MNHEY, CDR2 SVGAGI. There are 15 residues in the CDR3. J lost 3 bases, V lost 6 bases, and 9 bases had no gene match.

Worth noting for this clone: One end of the junction fails to match germline, which may point to a read error. The chain uses TRBV6-1 and TRBJ2-1, with 7 nucleotides matching TRBD1. CDR3 length equals 16 residues. Germline lookup yields CDR1 MNHNS and CDR2 SASEGT. The CDR3 DNA reads as TGTGCCATCAGTGAGACAACAGGGGTAACCTACAATGAGCAGTTCTTC. Its translation: CAISETTGVTYNEQFF.

This chain uses TRBV9 with TRBJ2-7, with TRBD1 matching over 9 bases. J was trimmed by 3 bases and V by 1 base; bases with no gene match: 5. The germline V gene has CDR1 SGDLS and CDR2 YYNGEE. There are 15 residues in the CDR3. The CDR3 nucleotides are TGTGCCAGCAGCGTACTTGGGACAGGGTTCTACGAGCAGTACTTC. It specifies CASSVLGTGFYEQYF.

This clone turned up a few times. The rearrangement joins TRBV29-1 to TRBJ2-3, with D perhaps being TRBD1 or TRBD2 (5 bases each). The CDR3 contains 11 residues. The V gene's germline CDR1 is SQVTM and CDR2 ANQGSEA. The germline V and J ends were trimmed by 3 bases and 7 bases, with 8 bases remaining between them. In nucleotides, the CDR3 is TGCAGCGTTGATTCGGGGCATACGCAGTATTTT. It encodes CSVDSGHTQYF.

This clone was counted only a few times. The rearrangement joins TRBV6-6 to TRBJ2-2; no definite D call. There are 13 residues in the CDR3. Trimming took 6 bases from V and 2 from J, leaving 7 bases between them. Germline CDR1 MNHNY, CDR2 SVGAGI (reference sequence). The CDR3 nucleotides read TGTGCCAGCAGGGCTAAAAACACCGGGGAGCTGTTTTTT. Protein sequence: CASRAKNTGELFF.

V usage is TRBV29-1 and J usage is TRBJ1-2, with D unclear. The CDR3 extends over 14 amino acids. Trimming left V 7 bases short and J 4 bases short, with 19 bases between. Germline CDR1 and CDR2: SQVTM and ANQGSEA. As DNA, the CDR3 is TGCAGCGCAGCCCTCCTGGGGAGTTTCTATGGCTACACCTTC. Its translation: CSAALLGSFYGYTF.

This clone was counted between two and nine times. The rearrangement joins TRBV4-1 to TRBJ1-2, with D possibly being TRBD1 (5 bases). Trimming pared 7 bases from V and 7 bases from J, leaving 22 bases between. The CDR3 has 15 residues. Germline V gene sequence: CDR1 MGHRA, CDR2 YSYEKL. CDR3 loop: CASNEGQGTLVGYTF. In DNA form, the CDR3 reads TGCGCCAGCAATGAGGGGCAGGGTACGCTAGTTGGCTACACCTTC.

The V gene is TRBV6-5, the J gene TRBJ2-5, with D unclear. This CDR3 has 12 residues. Germline lookup yields CDR1 MNHEY and CDR2 SVGAGI. The CDR3 protein is CTAGRHQETQYF. The CDR3 DNA reads as TGTACAGCAGGACGACACCAAGAGACCCAGTACTTC.

This clone was observed a handful of times. The J gene is TRBJ2-2, the V gene TRBV29-1; 8 bases are shared with TRBD1. The germline V gene has CDR1 SQVTM and CDR2 ANQGSEA. V was clipped by 4 bases and J by 3 bases; unmatched bases: 4. The CDR3 runs 14 residues. The CDR3 loop reads CSVAGQVHTGELFF. The DNA for the CDR3 is TGCAGCGTTGCGGGACAGGTGCACACCGGGGAGCTGTTTTTT.

V and J are TRBV30 and TRBJ1-2, with 7 bases that match TRBD1. The CDR3 is made up of 12 amino acids. Germline CDR1 reads GTSNPN; CDR2 reads SVGIG (reference sequence). V lost 4 bases and J lost 7; bases outside the gene matches: 6. Here the CDR3 DNA reads TGTGCCTGGAAACCAACAGGGGCTGGCTACACCTTC. Its translation is CAWKPTGAGYTF.

The chain joins TRBV5-4 to TRBJ1-1; D possibly corresponds to TRBD1 (5 bases). This CDR3 spans 15 amino acids. V was shortened by 5 bases and J by 4 bases, with 18 bases between the two germline ends. Germline lookup yields CDR1 SGHNT and CDR2 YYREEE (reference sequence). In nucleotides, the CDR3 is TGTGCCAGCAGTTCCCGAGGGAGGGGTCTCACTGAAGCTTTCTTT. Amino acids: CASSSRGRGLTEAFF.

Comments on this clone: The sample contains more than one DNA sequence encoding this CDR3. The rearrangement joins TRBV29-1 to TRBJ1-5; TRBD1 might be the D (5 bases). Germline-derived CDR1 and CDR2 are SQVTM and ANQGSEA. Trimming took 4 bases from V and 1 from J, leaving 8 bases between them. The CDR3 has 13 residues. The CDR3, as DNA: TGCAGCGTTGGGGGCGGAAGCAATCAGCCCCAGCATTTT. It encodes CSVGGGSNQPQHF.

This clone was seen a few times. Here the CDR3 reads CASSRQETQYF. The CDR3 DNA follows: TGTGCCAGCAGTCGGCAGGAGACCCAGTACTTC. The chain links TRBV5-6 to TRBJ2-5; D is undetermined. Germline CDR1 and CDR2: SGHDT and YYEEEE. V gave up 5 bases and J gave up 5 bases, with 7 bases separating them. This CDR3 has 11 residues.

The rearrangement uses TRBV5-1 and TRBJ1-1; D remains unclear. Germline loops: CDR1 SGHRS, CDR2 YFSETQ. V was pared by 8 bases and J by 1 base, with 9 bases between. This CDR3 has 12 amino acids. The CDR3 DNA reads TGCGCCAGTCGGTCAGAGAACACTGAAGCTTTCTTT. It is translated as CASRSENTEAFF.

This clone was seen a handful of times. The V gene is TRBV18, the J gene TRBJ2-3, with a tentative D call TRBD2 (5 bases). This CDR3 contains 15 residues. Trimming pared 3 bases from V and 6 bases from J, leaving 16 bases between. Per germline, CDR1 KGHSH and CDR2 LQKENI. DNA of the CDR3: TGTGCCAGCTCACCCGGATCCCGAACGGGGGATACGCAGTATTTT. It translates to CASSPGSRTGDTQYF.

The V call is TRBV9, the J call TRBJ2-3; 13 bases map to TRBD2. Trimming cost V 0 bases and J 4 bases; bases outside gene matches: 5. The CDR3 has 17 amino acids. CDR1 is SGDLS, CDR2 YYNGEE, per germline. The CDR3 region has the DNA TGTGCCAGCAGCGTAGGGACTAGCGGGGGACCCGCAGATACGCAGTATTTT. Translated, it gives CASSVGTSGGPADTQYF.

The chain joins TRBV7-2 to TRBJ2-6, with TRBD1 matching over 8 bases. Germline V gene data show CDR1 as SGHTA and CDR2 as FQGNSA. The CDR3 is 16 residues long. Unmatched junction bases numbered 6, after V lost 4 bases and J lost 4 bases. The CDR3 DNA follows: TGTGCCAGCAGCTCCGGCAGGGGGCTCGGGGCCAACGTCCTGACTTTC. Its protein product is CASSSGRGLGANVLTF. Based on the CDR3 plus reference TRBV7-2 and TRBJ2-6, the full variable domain is GAGVSQSPSNKVTEKGKDVELRCDPISGHTALYWYRQSLGQGLEFLIYFQGNSAPDKSGLPSDRFSAERTGGSVSTLTIQRTQQEDSAVYLCASSSGRGLGANVLTFGAGSRLTVL.

The J gene is TRBJ2-2, the V gene TRBV10-3; TRBD2 might be the D (6 bases). The V end was cut by 6 bases, the J end by 0 bases, with 14 bases between. The CDR3 extends over 16 amino acids. Germline V lookup: CDR1 ENHRY, CDR2 SYGVKD. The DNA for the CDR3 is TGTGCCATCAGACAAGGAGGGACTCCGAACACCGGGGAGCTGTTTTTT. It yields the protein CAIRQGGTPNTGELFF.